A selection of T cell receptor beta chains follows, all from one sample in a study of Tregs in tolerant kidney transplant recipients. Clones were sequenced by immunoSEQ multiplex PCR, and TCRdb holds only the in-frame ones, with some missing. Of some 70,000 clones detected, roughly 84% appear once; the ten largest clones hold around 4%. Sequencing was performed on CD4+ T cells from blood. The receptors were gathered from a human donor in good health. CDR3s include the opening cysteine and the closing phenylalanine or tryptophan. The D gene is left open where the match is weak. Part of the rows lack a size; the others show once, few, many or a class for expanded clones.

V gene	clone size	CDR3 length	J gene	D gene	CDR3 protein	CDR3 DNA
TRBV28	once	16	TRBJ2-2	NA	CASSLIGTANTGELFF	TGTGCCAGCAGTTTAATCGGTACAGCGAACACCGGGGAGCTGTTTTTT
TRBV6-1	NA	13	TRBJ1-1	TRBD1	CASSDGQGVLAFF	TGTGCCAGCAGTGATGGACAGGGGGTGTTGGCTTTCTTT
TRBV2	NA	12	TRBJ1-5	NA	CASSEGNQPQHF	TGTGCCAGCAGTGAAGGCAATCAGCCCCAGCATTTT
TRBV6-5	NA	14	TRBJ1-6	NA	CASQVGGRNSPLHF	TGTGCCAGCCAAGTAGGGGGGAGGAATTCACCCCTCCACTTT
TRBV5-8	medium-sized	15	TRBJ1-2	TRBD1	CASSSTGGANYGYTF	TGTGCCAGCAGCTCGACAGGGGGTGCAAACTATGGCTACACCTTC
TRBV18	NA	13	TRBJ2-1	NA	CASSPGYGTEQFF	TGTGCCAGCTCACCCGGTTACGGGACTGAGCAGTTCTTC
TRBV30	NA	16	TRBJ2-7	NA	CAWSVLGGSQTYEQYF	TGTGCCTGGAGTGTACTAGGTGGTAGCCAGACCTACGAGCAGTACTTC
TRBV5-4	NA	17	TRBJ1-6	NA	CASSQGPGKAYNSPLHF	TGTGCCAGCAGCCAGGGTCCGGGGAAGGCCTATAATTCACCCCTCCACTTT
TRBV6-5	once	11	TRBJ1-1	TRBD1	CASRRQGEAFF	TGTGCCAGCAGGCGACAGGGAGAAGCTTTCTTT
TRBV11-1	NA	15	TRBJ2-7	NA	CASSSGLASSYEQYF	TGTGCCAGCAGCTCTGGACTGGCGAGCTCCTACGAGCAGTACTTC
TRBV20-1	once	11	TRBJ2-7	NA	CSARRGGEQYF	TGCAGTGCTAGACGGGGAGGCGAGCAGTACTTC
TRBV29-1	few	12	TRBJ2-7	NA	CSVASIGEKQYF	TGCAGCGTCGCCTCTATTGGGGAAAAGCAGTACTTC
TRBV18	few	13	TRBJ1-1	NA	CASFPRGQTEAFF	TGTGCCAGCTTCCCCCGGGGGCAGACTGAAGCTTTCTTT
TRBV11-1	NA	14	TRBJ2-1	NA	CASNPTSERGEQFF	TGTGCCAGCAACCCTACCTCTGAGAGGGGTGAGCAGTTCTTC
TRBV6-6	NA	15	TRBJ1-4	NA	CASSRTTDGDEKLFF	TGTGCCAGCAGTCGTACTACAGATGGAGACGAAAAACTGTTTTTT
TRBV5-1	NA	15	TRBJ2-1	NA	CASSLGDGTYNEQFF	TGCGCCAGCAGCTTAGGGGACGGAACCTACAATGAGCAGTTCTTC
TRBV29-1	NA	12	TRBJ2-2	NA	CSVQQVTGELFF	TGCAGCGTCCAACAGGTCACCGGGGAGCTGTTTTTT
TRBV7-2	NA	16	TRBJ2-3	NA	CASSFTQAFSTDTQYF	TGTGCCAGCAGCTTTACTCAGGCATTTAGCACAGATACGCAGTATTTT
TRBV10-3	NA	16	TRBJ1-2	TRBD1	CAISEPDRAANYGYTF	TGTGCCATCAGTGAACCGGACAGGGCAGCGAACTATGGCTACACCTTC
TRBV7-2	NA	12	TRBJ2-3	NA	CASSFISDTQYF	TGTGCCAGCAGCTTTATATCGGATACGCAGTATTTT
TRBV9	NA	17	TRBJ2-6	NA	CASSVELGSSGANVLTF	TGTGCCAGCAGCGTAGAATTGGGTTCCTCTGGGGCCAACGTCCTGACTTTC
TRBV30	NA	15	TRBJ2-3	NA	CAVRGALHRADTQYF	TGTGCCGTGAGGGGGGCCCTTCACCGTGCAGATACGCAGTATTTT
TRBV6-5	NA	14	TRBJ2-3	TRBD1	CASIPYRGRDTQYF	TGTGCCAGCATCCCCTACAGGGGAAGAGATACGCAGTATTTT
TRBV11-3	NA	15	TRBJ2-1	NA	CASSLEGEETNEQFF	TGTGCCAGCAGCTTAGAGGGGGAGGAGACGAATGAGCAGTTCTTC
TRBV29-1	NA	17	TRBJ2-7	NA	CSVSQPRPFGIAYEQYF	TGCAGCGTATCCCAGCCCCGCCCCTTCGGGATAGCATACGAGCAGTACTTC
TRBV11-3	NA	14	TRBJ2-5	NA	CASSLGPDPETQYF	TGTGCCAGCAGCTTAGGACCGGACCCAGAGACCCAGTACTTC
TRBV7-9	NA	11	TRBJ2-5	NA	CASSPQETQYF	TGTGCCAGCAGCCCTCAAGAGACCCAGTACTTC
TRBV7-2	NA	16	TRBJ2-3	NA	CASSLAGLSGADTQYF	TGTGCCAGCAGCTTAGCAGGTCTGAGCGGAGCAGATACGCAGTATTTT
TRBV4-3	NA	16	TRBJ1-3	NA	CASSQVAGSTGNTIYF	TGCGCCAGCAGCCAAGTAGCAGGCTCGACTGGAAACACCATATATTTT
TRBV12-5	NA	15	TRBJ2-1	NA	CASGLVIGGYNEQFF	TGTGCTAGTGGTTTGGTGATAGGGGGGTACAATGAGCAGTTCTTC
TRBV7-8	NA	15	TRBJ1-2	NA	CASSFRREGLGGYTF	TGTGCCAGCAGCTTTCGTAGGGAAGGACTTGGTGGCTACACCTTC
TRBV11-2	NA	16	TRBJ2-5	TRBD2	CASSSLAGTIEETQYF	TGTGCCAGCAGCTCGTTAGCGGGGACAATAGAAGAGACCCAGTACTTC
TRBV7-2	NA	14	TRBJ2-5	TRBD1	CASSFSQGIETQYF	TGTGCCAGCAGCTTTTCACAGGGGATCGAGACCCAGTACTTC
TRBV19	NA	16	TRBJ1-4	TRBD1	CASSVFGDSGNEKLFF	TGTGCCAGTAGTGTATTTGGGGACAGCGGCAATGAAAAACTGTTTTTT
TRBV12-5	few	13	TRBJ1-1	NA	CASANRAGGEAFF	TGTGCTAGTGCCAACAGGGCCGGGGGGGAAGCTTTCTTT
TRBV15	NA	15	TRBJ2-2	NA	CATKRGTSRTGELFF	TGTGCCACCAAGAGGGGTACTAGTCGAACCGGGGAGCTGTTTTTT
TRBV19	NA	15	TRBJ1-3	TRBD1	CALKRGLAGGNTIYF	TGTGCCTTAAAGAGGGGGCTGGCGGGCGGAAACACCATATATTTT
TRBV6-1	once	12	TRBJ1-2	TRBD1	CASTRGDYGYTF	TGTGCCAGCACCAGGGGGGATTATGGCTACACCTTC
TRBV6-5	NA	14	TRBJ1-2	NA	CASSQDGGNYGYTF	TGTGCCAGCAGTCAGGACGGGGGTAACTATGGCTACACCTTC
TRBV5-1	NA	14	TRBJ1-2	TRBD1	CASTTGGIEEGYTF	TGCGCCAGCACCACAGGGGGGATCGAAGAGGGCTACACCTTC
TRBV11-3	NA	14	TRBJ2-1	NA	CASSYRTVYNEQFF	TGTGCCAGCAGCTACCGAACGGTCTACAATGAGCAGTTCTTC
TRBV4-1	once	13	TRBJ1-4	NA	CASRPRLGEKLFF	TGCGCCAGCAGGCCGCGACTTGGTGAAAAACTGTTTTTT
TRBV7-6	NA	14	TRBJ1-4	TRBD1	CASSIGTANEKLFF	TGTGCCAGCAGCATCGGGACAGCTAATGAAAAACTGTTTTTT
TRBV28	once	15	TRBJ2-3	NA	CASSFRGRGVDTQYF	TGTGCCAGCAGTTTCAGAGGGAGGGGGGTAGATACGCAGTATTTT
TRBV28	few	13	TRBJ1-2	NA	CASRPLGSYGYTF	TGTGCCAGCAGACCTCTGGGAAGCTATGGCTACACCTTC
TRBV30	NA	16	TRBJ2-5	TRBD2	CAWNRPSGGAGETQYF	TGTGCCTGGAACCGACCTAGCGGGGGGGCTGGAGAGACCCAGTACTTC
TRBV5-6	NA	15	TRBJ2-3	NA	CASSLGPRSTDTQYF	TGTGCCAGCAGCTTGGGCCCGAGGTCCACAGATACGCAGTATTTT
TRBV7-8	NA	15	TRBJ2-7	TRBD1	CASSDEGARSYEQYF	TGTGCCAGCAGTGACGAGGGGGCACGATCCTACGAGCAGTACTTC
TRBV9	NA	14	TRBJ2-5	NA	CASSVAGVQETQYF	TGTGCCAGCAGCGTAGCAGGGGTCCAAGAGACCCAGTACTTC
TRBV4-2	NA	16	TRBJ1-6	NA	CASSQPLSGVNSPLHF	TGTGCCAGCAGCCAGCCTCTATCAGGAGTAAATTCACCCCTCCACTTT
TRBV30	NA	11	TRBJ1-1	NA	CARRVHTEAFF	TGTGCCCGGCGGGTACACACTGAAGCTTTCTTT
TRBV2	NA	13	TRBJ2-5	NA	CASSEVFVETQYF	TGTGCCAGCAGTGAGGTGTTCGTAGAGACCCAGTACTTC
TRBV11-3	NA	12	TRBJ2-5	NA	CASRVGGETQYF	TGTGCCAGCAGAGTTGGTGGAGAGACCCAGTACTTC
TRBV9	NA	15	TRBJ2-3	NA	CASSVSAISTDTQYF	TGTGCCAGCAGCGTATCAGCGATCAGCACAGATACGCAGTATTTT
TRBV19	NA	13	TRBJ2-3	NA	CASSIERADTQYF	TGTGCCAGTAGTATAGAACGGGCAGATACGCAGTATTTT